The text below deals with one T cell receptor beta chain. This clone was seen only a few times. Its recognized antigen is unknown. The input lacks base qualities; no much larger clone sits a single base away. This sample is part of a study of beta chain features in type 1 diabetes (dated by TCRdb to the late 2010s). Study-wide context: Mean age, gender distribution, total cell number and subset yield were not different between patients and healthy donors. In the study, TCRB repertoires of sorted circulating CD4+ T cell subsets from recently diagnosed type 1 diabetes patients were compared with those of matched healthy donors. Whereas all 30 or so donors provided naive and central memory subsets, regulatory and stem cell-like memory subsets were isolated from just 8 patients and roughly eight healthy donors. A total of 107,917,701 sorted cells were examined across all samples, and a strong correlation was observed between cell number per subset and RNA yield. Findings and caveats that apply to the study as a whole: Only small numbers of individuals were included in the HLA sub-analyses, which left unresolved whether HLA type had any influence on TCRB rearrangement. Because cDNA was sequenced instead of genomic DNA, highly expressing activated cells could be over-represented, though the groups showed no difference in activation or CD3 levels. Naive, central memory and regulatory TCRB repertoires appeared to be more similar among patients than among healthy donors. Shorter templates might have been favored by PCR, but patient and control samples were amplified and corrected together, so both groups would have been affected equally by any skew. A moderate but significant shortening of TCRB CDR3 length was observed in type 1 diabetes patients in all four CD4+ subsets. At VDJ recombination sites, patients with type 1 diabetes made fewer insertions and deleted more nucleotides, a pattern implying thymic rearrangement abnormalities.

The entire amount of isolated RNA was reverse transcribed using the High Capacity cDNA Reverse Transcription Kit, so the sequenced TCRB transcripts were expressed ones. Deep immunoSEQ sequencing was applied to naive, central memory and regulatory T cell samples, giving an average of around 4 million total reads per sample. Sorted cells were lysed in RLT buffer, and RNA was extracted using DNase-treated RNeasy Micro or Mini kits according to cell number. Each cell subset was processed on its own to prevent cross-contamination, while patient and healthy donor samples were processed together. Using the immunoSEQ multiplex PCR, TCRB sequences were amplified from cDNA into 87-bp fragments spanning the CDR3 region. Sequencing of the amplicons was performed on the Illumina HiSeq platform. The authors' analysis ran thus. PCR bias was computationally corrected using synthetic template baselines, reads within Hamming distance 2 were collapsed, and singletons that could not be merged were discarded. Reads were aligned against IMGT to assign V, D and J genes, CDR3 length and insertions or deletions at six rearrangement sites. Within each subset, clonotype counts were normalized to sorted cell number, and only after that were true diversity and Gini coefficients computed with the tcR R package. The overlap coefficient, calculated on TCRB nucleotide sequences, was used to quantify repertoire sharing. As a proxy for the pre-selection repertoire, out-of-frame TCRB sequences from naive cells were analyzed. The table comes from immuneACCESS by way of TCRdb, which keeps in-frame sequences with V and J called. Part of the clones is missing from these tables; in studies checked, under half for an unresolved V gene and the rest for unknown reasons. V, J and clone size are those of that table, while D and trimming were read from the DNA. The sample contains 900,000 or so clones, around a sixth of them found a single time. 0.023% of the sample comes from the top ten.

From each donor, a single peripheral blood sample of about 120 mL on average was drawn into heparinised tubes. A BD FACSAria II and a panel including CD45RO, CCR7, CD25, CD127, CD95 and CD27 were used to sort naive, central memory, regulatory and stem cell-like memory CD4+ T cells. Purity was above 95% for every sorted population. PBMCs were isolated right away by Lymphoprep density gradient centrifugation and were stained directly, without culture. Samples were stained and sorted in pairs, with one healthy donor and one patient per experiment, so that batch effects were minimized. The CDR3 starts with the cysteine, ends with the phenylalanine, and has 16 residues. Solely the CDR3 DNA is kept, with 48 bases framed from the first base. At the junction V is shortened by 5 bases and J by 4 bases, with 17 bases in between. Per the germline V gene (reference sequence), SEHNR is the CDR1 and FQNEAQ is the CDR2.

The rearranged chain carries TRBV7-9 and TRBJ1-4, and the D gene may be TRBD1, 6 bases matching. The sequence derives from a woman between 18 and 29 years old in good health. The sample taken for sequencing was naive CD4+ T cells from blood. The sample's cell subset or site label, decoded: true naive CD4+ T cells. The DNA sequence follows: TGTGCCAGCAGCCCAGCAGGGGCCGCGCGTAATGAAAAACTGTTTTTT. The encoded protein is CASSPAGAARNEKLFF.